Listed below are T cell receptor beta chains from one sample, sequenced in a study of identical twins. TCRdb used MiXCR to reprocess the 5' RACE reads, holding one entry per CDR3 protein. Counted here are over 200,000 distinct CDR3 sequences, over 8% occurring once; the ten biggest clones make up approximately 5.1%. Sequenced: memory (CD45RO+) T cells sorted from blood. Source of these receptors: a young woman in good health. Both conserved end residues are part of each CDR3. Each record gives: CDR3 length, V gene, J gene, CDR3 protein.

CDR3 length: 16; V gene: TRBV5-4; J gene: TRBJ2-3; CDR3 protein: CASSRMLAGGTDTQYF
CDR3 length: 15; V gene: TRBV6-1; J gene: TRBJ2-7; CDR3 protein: CASSRSLAGLGEQYF
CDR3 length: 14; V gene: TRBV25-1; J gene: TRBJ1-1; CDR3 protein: CASSEGLLNTEAFF
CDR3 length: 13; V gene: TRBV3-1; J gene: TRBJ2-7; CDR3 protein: CASSHGETYEQYF
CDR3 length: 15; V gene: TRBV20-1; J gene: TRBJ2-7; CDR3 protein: CSAAEGGGKSYEQYF
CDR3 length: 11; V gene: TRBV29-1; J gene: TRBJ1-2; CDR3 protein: CSGGQDYGYTF
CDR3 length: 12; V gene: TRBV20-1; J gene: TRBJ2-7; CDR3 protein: CSAAGQTYEQYF
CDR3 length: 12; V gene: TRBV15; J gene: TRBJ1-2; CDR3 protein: CATGDSYYGYTF
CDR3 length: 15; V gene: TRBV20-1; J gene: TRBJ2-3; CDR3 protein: CSASGRGVSTDTQYF
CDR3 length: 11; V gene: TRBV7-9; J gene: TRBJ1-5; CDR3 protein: CASSFGGKQHF
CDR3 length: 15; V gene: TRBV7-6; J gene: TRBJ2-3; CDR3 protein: CASSLGGETTDTQYF
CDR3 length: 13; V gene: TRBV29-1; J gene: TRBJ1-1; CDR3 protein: CSVETEGGTEAFF
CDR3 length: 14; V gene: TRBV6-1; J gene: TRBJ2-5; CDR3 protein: CASTGAGSEETQYF
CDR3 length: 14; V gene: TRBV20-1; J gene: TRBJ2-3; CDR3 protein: CSAPLAGVADTQYF
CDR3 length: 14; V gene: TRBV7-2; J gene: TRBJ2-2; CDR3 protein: CASSFDRNTGELFF
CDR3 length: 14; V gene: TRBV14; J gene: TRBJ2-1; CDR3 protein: CASSQGYPIGEQFF
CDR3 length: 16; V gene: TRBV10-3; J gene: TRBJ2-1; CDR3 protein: CAIQLATSGDYNEQFF
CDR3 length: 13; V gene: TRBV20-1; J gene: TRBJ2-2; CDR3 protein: CSARHTNTGELFF
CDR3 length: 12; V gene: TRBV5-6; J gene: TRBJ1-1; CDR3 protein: CASSLPNTEAFF
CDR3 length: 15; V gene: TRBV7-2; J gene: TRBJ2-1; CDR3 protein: CASSLALANFNEQFF
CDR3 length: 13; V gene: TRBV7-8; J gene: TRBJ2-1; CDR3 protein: CASSHRDRGEQFF
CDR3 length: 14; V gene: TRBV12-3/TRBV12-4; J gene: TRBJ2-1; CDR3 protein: CASSTQDRYNEQFF
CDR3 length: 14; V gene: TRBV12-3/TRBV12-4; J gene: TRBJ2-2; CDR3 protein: CASSLTQSTGELFF
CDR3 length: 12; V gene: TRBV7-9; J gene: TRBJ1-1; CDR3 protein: CASSPRNTEAFF
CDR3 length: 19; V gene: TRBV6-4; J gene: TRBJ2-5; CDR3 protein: CACSYRVLAGVRRKETQYF
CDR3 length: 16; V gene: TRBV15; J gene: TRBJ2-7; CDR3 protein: CATRASGGGKGYEQYF
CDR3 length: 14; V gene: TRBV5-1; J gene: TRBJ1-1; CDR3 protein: CASSLMVANTEAFF
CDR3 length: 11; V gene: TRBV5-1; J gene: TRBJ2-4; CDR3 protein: CASSLESIQYF
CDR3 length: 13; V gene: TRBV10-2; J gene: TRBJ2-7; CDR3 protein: CASSRGAGYEQYF
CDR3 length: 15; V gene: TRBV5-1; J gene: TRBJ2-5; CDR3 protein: CASSLVLAGEETQYF
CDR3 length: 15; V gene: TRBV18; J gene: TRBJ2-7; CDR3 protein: CASSPTSGVSYEQYF
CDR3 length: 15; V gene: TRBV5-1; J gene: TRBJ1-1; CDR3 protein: CASSLDTIMNTEAFF
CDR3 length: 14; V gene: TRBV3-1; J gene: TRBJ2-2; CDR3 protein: CASSQDSLRRELFF
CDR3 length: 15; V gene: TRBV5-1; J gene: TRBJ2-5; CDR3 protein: CASSYRTGSQETQYF
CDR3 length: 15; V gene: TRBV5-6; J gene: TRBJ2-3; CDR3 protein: CASSLWGGLKDTQYF
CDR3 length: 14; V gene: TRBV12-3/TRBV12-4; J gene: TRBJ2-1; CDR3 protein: CASRTMTGNDEQFF
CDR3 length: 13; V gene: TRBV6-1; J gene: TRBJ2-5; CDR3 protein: CASRGTGRETQYF
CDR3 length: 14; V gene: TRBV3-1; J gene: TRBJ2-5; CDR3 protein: CASKRGAAGETQYF
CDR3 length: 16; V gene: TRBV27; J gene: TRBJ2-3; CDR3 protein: CASSLWGDTRTDTQYF
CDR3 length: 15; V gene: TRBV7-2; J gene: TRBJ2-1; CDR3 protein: CASSLGPDSISEQFF
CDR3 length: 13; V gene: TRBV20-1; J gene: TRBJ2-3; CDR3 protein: CSARDPGGHTQYF
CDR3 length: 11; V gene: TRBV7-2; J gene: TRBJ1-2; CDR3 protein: CASEINYGYTF
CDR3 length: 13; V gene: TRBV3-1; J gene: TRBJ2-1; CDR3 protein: CASSQGLDNEQFF
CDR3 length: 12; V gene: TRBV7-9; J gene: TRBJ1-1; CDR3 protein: CASSPDRAEAFF
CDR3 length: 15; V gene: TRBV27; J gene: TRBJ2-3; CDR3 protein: CASSPYRVGTDTQYF
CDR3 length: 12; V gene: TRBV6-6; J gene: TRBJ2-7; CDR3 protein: CASRGGPYEQYF
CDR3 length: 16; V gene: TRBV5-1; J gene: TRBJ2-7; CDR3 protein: CASSRGGGAWSYEQYF
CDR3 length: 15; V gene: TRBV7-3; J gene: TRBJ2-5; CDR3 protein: CASSPSGPKGETQYF
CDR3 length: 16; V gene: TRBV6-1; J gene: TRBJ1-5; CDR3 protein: CASSGDRLSSNQPQHF
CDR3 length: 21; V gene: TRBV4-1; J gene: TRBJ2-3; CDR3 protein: CASSQEVPSGRASERRDTQYF
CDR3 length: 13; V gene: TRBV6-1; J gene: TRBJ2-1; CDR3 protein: CASSRARDIEQFF
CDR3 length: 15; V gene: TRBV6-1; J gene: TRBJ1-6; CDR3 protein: CATGEPESYNSPLHF
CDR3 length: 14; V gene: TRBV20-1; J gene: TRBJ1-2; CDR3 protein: CSAGGGQGNYGYTF